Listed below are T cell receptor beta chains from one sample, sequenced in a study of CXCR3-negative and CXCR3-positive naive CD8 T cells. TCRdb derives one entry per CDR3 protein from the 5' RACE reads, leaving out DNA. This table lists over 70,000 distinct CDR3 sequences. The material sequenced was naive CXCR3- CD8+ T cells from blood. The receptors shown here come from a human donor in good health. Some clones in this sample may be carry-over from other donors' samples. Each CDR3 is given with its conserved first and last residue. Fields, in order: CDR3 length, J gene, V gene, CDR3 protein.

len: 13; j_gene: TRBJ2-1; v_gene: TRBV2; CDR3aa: CASRPSGLREQFF
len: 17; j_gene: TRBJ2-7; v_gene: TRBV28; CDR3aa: CASSLTSPDSVLREQYF
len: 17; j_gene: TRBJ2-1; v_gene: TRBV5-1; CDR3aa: CASSLRGGSGYYNEQFF
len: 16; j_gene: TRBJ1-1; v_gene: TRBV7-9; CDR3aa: CASSWPGQGAGTEAFF
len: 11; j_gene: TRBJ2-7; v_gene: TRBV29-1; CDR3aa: CSVVFYYEQYF
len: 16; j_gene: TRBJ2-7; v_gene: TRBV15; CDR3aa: CATSRDQSGTPYEQYF
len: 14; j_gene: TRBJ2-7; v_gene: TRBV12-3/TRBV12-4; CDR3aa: CASSQFLGVYEQYF
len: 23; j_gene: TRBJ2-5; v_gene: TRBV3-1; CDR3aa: CASSQDEVGPDRPPPTYTETQYF
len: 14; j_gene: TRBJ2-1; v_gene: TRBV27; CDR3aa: CASSLGLAGEEQFF
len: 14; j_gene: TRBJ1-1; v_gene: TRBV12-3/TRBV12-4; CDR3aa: CASSLQGTNTEAFF
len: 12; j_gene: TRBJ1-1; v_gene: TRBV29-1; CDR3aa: CSVAGYLTEAFF
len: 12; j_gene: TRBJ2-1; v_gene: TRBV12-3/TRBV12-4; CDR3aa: CASSFSPNEQFF
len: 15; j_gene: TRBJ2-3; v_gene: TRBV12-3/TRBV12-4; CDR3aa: CASRPPDTITDTQYF
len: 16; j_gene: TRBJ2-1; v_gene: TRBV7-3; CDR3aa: CASSLVLAGDVYEQFF
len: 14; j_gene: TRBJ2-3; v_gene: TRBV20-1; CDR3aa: CSAHEGREADTQYF
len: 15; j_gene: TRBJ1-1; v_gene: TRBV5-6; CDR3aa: CASSFYPGSGAEAFF
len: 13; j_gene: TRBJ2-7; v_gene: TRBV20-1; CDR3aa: CSALAGASDEQYF
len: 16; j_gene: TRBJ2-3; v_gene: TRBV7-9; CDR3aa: CASSLIIGVSTDTQYF
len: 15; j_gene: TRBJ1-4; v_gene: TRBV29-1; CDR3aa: CSVESSGGSNEKLFF
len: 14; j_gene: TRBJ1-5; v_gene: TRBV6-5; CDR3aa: CASSRDKNNQPQHF
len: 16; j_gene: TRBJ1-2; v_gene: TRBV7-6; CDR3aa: CASSLAVTGEDYGYTF
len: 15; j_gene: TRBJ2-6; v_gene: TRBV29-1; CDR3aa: CSVGDREAGANVLTF
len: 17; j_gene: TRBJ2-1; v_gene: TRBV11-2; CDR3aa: CASSLGRATGGAVEQFF
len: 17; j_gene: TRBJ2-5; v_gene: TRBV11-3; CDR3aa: CASSLGIGTEPQETQYF
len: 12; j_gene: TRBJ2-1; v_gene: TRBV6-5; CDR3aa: CASSLKVGGQFF
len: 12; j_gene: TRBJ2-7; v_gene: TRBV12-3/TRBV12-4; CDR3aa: CASKEGDHEQYF
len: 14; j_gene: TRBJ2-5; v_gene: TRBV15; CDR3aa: CATSRDSVGETQYF
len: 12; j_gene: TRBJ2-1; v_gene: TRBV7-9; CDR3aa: CASSSAWNEQFF
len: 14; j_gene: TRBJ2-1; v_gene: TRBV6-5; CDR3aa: CASSYREAYNEQFF
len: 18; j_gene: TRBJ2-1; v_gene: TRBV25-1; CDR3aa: CASSETRRQLSSYNEQFF
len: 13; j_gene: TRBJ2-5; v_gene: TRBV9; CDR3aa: CASSAGHQETQYF
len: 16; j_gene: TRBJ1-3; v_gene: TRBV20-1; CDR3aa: CSARPLDTLSGNTIYF
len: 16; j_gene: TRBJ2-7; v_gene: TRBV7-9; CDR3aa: CASSGTKGPGSYEQYF
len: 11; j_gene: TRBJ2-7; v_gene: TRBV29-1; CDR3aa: CSVGLSYEQYF
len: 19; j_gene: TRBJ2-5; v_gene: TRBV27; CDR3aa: CASSRFQAAAGGSQETQYF
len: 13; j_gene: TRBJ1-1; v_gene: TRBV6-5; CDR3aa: CASSATQDTEAFF
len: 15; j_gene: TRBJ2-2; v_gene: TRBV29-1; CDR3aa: CSGGLADSNTGELFF
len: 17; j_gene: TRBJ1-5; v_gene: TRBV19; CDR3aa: CASTLGGVPYSNQPQHF
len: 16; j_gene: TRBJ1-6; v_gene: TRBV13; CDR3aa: CASSPRSLGLWAPLHF
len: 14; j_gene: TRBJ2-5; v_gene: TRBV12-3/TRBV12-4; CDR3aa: CASSFGGAAETQYF
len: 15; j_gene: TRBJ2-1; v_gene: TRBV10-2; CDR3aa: CASSADGGAYNEQFF
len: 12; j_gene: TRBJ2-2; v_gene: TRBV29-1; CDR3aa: CSVEGYRGELFF
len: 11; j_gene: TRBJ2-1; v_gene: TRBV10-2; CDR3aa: CASSAGLLGVF
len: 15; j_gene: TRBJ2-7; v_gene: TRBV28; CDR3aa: CASSLRPGQTYEQYF
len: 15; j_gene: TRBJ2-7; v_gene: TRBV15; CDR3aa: CATSRAGQPSYEQYF